Below are 28 T cell receptor beta chains sequenced from a single sample in a study of blood T cell repertoires in COVID-19 (dated by TCRdb to 2020 to 2022). Library preparation was by the immunoSEQ multiplex PCR assay. As stored in TCRdb, this immuneACCESS dataset retains in-frame rearrangements with V and J assigned. A fraction of the clones does not appear; measured against another copy, unresolved V genes explain less than half of the discrepancy, and the remainder lacks a known reason. The sample table contains 150,000 to 200,000 clones; only one count was recorded for approximately 83% of them. About 7% of the sample comes from the top ten. Sequenced material: peripheral blood. The receptors originated from a woman aged 40 to 55 with COVID-19, enrolled during active disease.

V and J are TRBV28 and TRBJ2-1, with TRBD1 matching over 7 bases. From germline, CDR1 is MDHEN and CDR2 SYDVKM. V shed 7 bases and J 0 bases; nucleotides not matched to a gene: 9. The CDR3 spans 16 residues. CDR3 residues: CASTSRDSDSYNEQFF. The CDR3 DNA sequence: TGTGCCAGCACGTCCCGGGACAGTGACTCCTACAATGAGCAGTTCTTC.

This chain connects TRBV7-9 to TRBJ1-1; D is ambiguous. V lost 8 bases and J lost 2, with 18 bases in between. There are 15 residues in the CDR3. CDR1 and CDR2 (germline): SEHNR, FQNEAQ (reference sequence). The CDR3, as DNA: TGTGCCAGCCCCCCGGTGGAGAATATCAACACTGAAGCTTTCTTT. Translation: CASPPVENINTEAFF.

The rearrangement joins TRBV5-1 to TRBJ2-2, with a weak D call TRBD1 (5 bases). Trimming took off 0 bases at V and 7 bases at J, with 10 bases between the two ends. The CDR3 has 14 amino acids. Germline CDR1 reads SGHRS; CDR2 reads YFSETQ. The CDR3: CASSLDRRLGELFF. The DNA for the CDR3 is TGCGCCAGCAGCTTGGACAGGCGGCTCGGGGAGCTGTTTTTT.

Only a few counts were recorded for this clone. The gene calls are TRBV29-1 and TRBJ2-7, with 9 nucleotides matching TRBD2. V gave up 6 bases and J gave up 4 bases; unmatched junction bases: 4. The germline CDR1 and CDR2 sequences are SQVTM and ANQGSEA. The CDR3 is 12 residues long. In nucleotides, the CDR3 is TGCAGCGTAGGCGGGAGGGGGTACGAGCAGTACTTC. Its translation: CSVGGRGYEQYF.

In its sample, this clone was seen a few times. The V and J genes are TRBV12-5 and TRBJ2-3; TRBD1 aligns across 9 bases. V trimming: 1 base; J trimming: 4 bases; junction bases outside the gene matches: 3. Germline CDR1 LGHNT, CDR2 FRNRAP. The CDR3 loop spans 15 amino acids. CDR3 bases: TGTGCTAGTGGTTTGGGGGACAGGGACGCAGATACGCAGTATTTT. Protein: CASGLGDRDADTQYF.

This clone was observed a single time. The chain uses TRBV2 and TRBJ1-6; D may be TRBD1 (6 bases). The CDR3 covers 15 residues. The V gene lost 11 bases and the J gene lost 7 bases, with 21 bases spanning the gap. Germline assignment: CDR1 SNHLY and CDR2 FYNNEI. The CDR3 nucleotides are TGTGCCGGCAAAGGGGGGGATCGCGGGAATTCACCCCTCCACTTT. Its protein product is CAGKGGDRGNSPLHF.

The table lists this clone with a count of one. In DNA, the CDR3 is TGTGCCAGCAGTTTCAGGAATAATGAAAAACTGTTTTTT. This encodes CASSFRNNEKLFF. V usage is TRBV12-3 or TRBV12-4 and J usage is TRBJ1-4, with unresolved D. The CDR3 extends over 13 amino acids. V lost 3 bases to trimming and J lost 4 bases, with 6 bases between them.

The chain joins TRBV6-5 to TRBJ1-4, with a possible D match to TRBD1 (6 bases). CDR1 is MNHEY, CDR2 SVGAGI, per germline. V gave up 10 bases and J gave up 5 bases, with 8 bases separating them. The CDR3 is made up of 11 amino acids. DNA of the CDR3: TGTGCCACCCAGGGGAATGAAAAACTGTTTTTT. It yields the protein CATQGNEKLFF.

The V and J genes are TRBV2 and TRBJ1-5; tentatively, D is TRBD1 (5 bases). Per the germline V gene, CDR1 is SNHLY and CDR2 is FYNNEI. The CDR3 has 14 residues. The V gene lost 8 bases and the J gene lost 3 bases, with 14 bases spanning the gap. The chain's CDR3 is CASSVRDYNQPQHF. In DNA, the CDR3 is TGTGCCAGCTCAGTAAGGGACTACAATCAGCCCCAGCATTTT.

This chain uses TRBV5-1 with TRBJ2-7; TRBD2 matches 9 bases. The J segment lost 6 bases and the V segment lost 0 bases, leaving 16 bases of the junction unmatched. Germline CDR1 reads SGHRS; CDR2 reads YFSETQ. This CDR3 region has 18 residues. The CDR3 nucleotides read TGCGCCAGCAGCTTGGTGGGTGGGGACGCGGGAGGGCTCTCCGAGCAGTACTTC. Its translation is CASSLVGGDAGGLSEQYF.

CDR3 nucleotides: TGTGCCATCAGTGAAGGGGGATCTAATGAAAAACTGTTTTTT. Its protein is CAISEGGSNEKLFF. The rearrangement links TRBV10-3 to TRBJ1-4; tentatively, D is TRBD1 (6 bases). Germline CDR1 reads ENHRY; CDR2 reads SYGVKD. The length of the CDR3 is 14 residues. V was trimmed by 3 bases and J by 3 bases, leaving 8 bases between them.

The chain recombines TRBV7-9 with TRBJ1-4, with D uncertain. The V gene's germline CDR1 is SEHNR and CDR2 FQNEAQ (reference sequence). V was shortened by 2 bases and J by 7 bases, with 14 bases between the two germline ends. The CDR3 has 15 residues. CDR3 protein: CASSLSIPRSEKLFF. CDR3 sequence (DNA): TGTGCCAGCAGCTTATCCATTCCCAGAAGTGAAAAACTGTTTTTT.

The chain links TRBV6-5 to TRBJ1-2, with D tentatively TRBD1 (5 bases). Germline CDR1 is MNHEY and CDR2 is SVGAGI. V dropped 8 bases and J dropped 4 bases, with 20 bases sitting between them. This CDR3 is 15 amino acids long. CDR3 nucleotides: TGTGCCAGCGTTGTAACCACCCTGGGGGGCTATGGCTACACCTTC. Translating it yields CASVVTTLGGYGYTF.

The chain is built from TRBV6-5 and TRBJ2-1, with TRBD2 matching over 11 bases. J was trimmed by 3 bases and V by 4 bases; bases with no gene match: 2. This CDR3 region has 15 residues. CDR1 and CDR2 (germline): MNHEY, SVGAGI. The CDR3 coding sequence is TGTGCCAGCAGTTCGGGACTAGCGGTCTACAATGAGCAGTTCTTC. Protein product: CASSSGLAVYNEQFF.

The rearrangement links TRBV6-5 to TRBJ1-2, with D possibly matching TRBD1 (5 bases). The CDR3 loop spans 11 amino acids. V lost 5 bases and J 8 bases, leaving 9 bases between the germline ends. Germline V CDR1 and CDR2: MNHEY, SVGAGI. The CDR3 nucleotides are TGTGCCAGCAGTAGGGGAAGGGGCTACACCTTC. The encoded protein is CASSRGRGYTF.

The chain carries TRBV7-9 and TRBJ1-2; 7 nucleotides align to TRBD1. J was trimmed by 7 bases and V by 1 base; bases with no gene match: 0. Germline CDR1 reads SEHNR; CDR2 reads FQNEAQ (reference sequence). CDR3 length: 12 amino acids. CDR3: CASSLGTGGYTF. CDR3 DNA sequence: TGTGCCAGCAGCTTAGGGACAGGTGGCTACACCTTC. Full variable domain (outside the CDR3, taken from reference TRBV7-9 and TRBJ1-2): DTGVSQNPRHKITKRGQNVTFRCDPISEHNRLYWYRQTLGQGPEFLTYFQNEAQLEKSRLLSDRFSAERPKGSFSTLEIQRTEQGDSAMYLCASSLGTGGYTFGSGTRLTVV.

This rearrangement joins TRBV11-2 to TRBJ1-3; D gene unclear. Trimming left V 0 bases short and J 4 bases short, with 10 bases between. Germline CDR1 reads SGHAT; CDR2 reads FQNNGV. There are 15 residues in the CDR3. CDR3 protein: CASSLDRRGGNTIYF. The DNA for the CDR3 is TGTGCCAGCAGCTTAGACCGCAGAGGCGGAAACACCATATATTTT. The full variable domain, in which reference TRBV11-2 and TRBJ1-3 provide the parts outside the CDR3, is EAGVAQSPRYKIIEKRQSVAFWCNPISGHATLYWYQQILGQGPKLLIQFQNNGVVDDSQLPKDRFSAERLKGVDSTLKIQPAKLEDSAVYLCASSLDRRGGNTIYFGEGSWLTVV.

The chain combines TRBV3-1 (or the pseudogene TRBV3-2) with TRBJ2-7; D uncertain. CDR3 length equals 13 residues. Trimming left V 3 bases short and J 4 bases short, with 10 bases between. The germline CDR1 and CDR2 sequences are LGHDT and YNNKEL (reference sequence). CDR3 in DNA: TGTGCCAGCAGCCATTCACGCAGTTACGAGCAGTACTTC. Protein: CASSHSRSYEQYF.

V gene TRBV7-9 combines with J gene TRBJ2-7; 9 bases match TRBD1. Trimming at V came to 4 bases and at J to 5 bases, leaving 9 bases not matched to a gene. This CDR3 has 15 residues. Germline V gene lookup returns CDR1 SEHNR and CDR2 FQNEAQ (reference sequence). The CDR3: CASSSWTGAAHEQYF. The CDR3 nucleotides read TGTGCCAGCAGCTCCTGGACAGGGGCGGCCCACGAGCAGTACTTC.

The genes are TRBV10-2 and TRBJ2-2; 8 positions match TRBD2. Germline CDR1 WSHSY, CDR2 SAAADI. The CDR3 runs to 14 residues. V trimming: 1 base; J trimming: 9 bases; junction bases outside the gene matches: 4. Here the CDR3 DNA reads TGCGCCAGCAGTGAGTTTAGCGGGGATAGGGAGCTGTTTTTT. Amino acids: CASSEFSGDRELFF.

The chain carries TRBV7-8 and TRBJ1-2; 9 bases are shared with TRBD1. Germline V gene lookup returns CDR1 SGHVS and CDR2 FQNEAQ. The CDR3 covers 15 residues. With 11 bases clipped from V and 4 bases from J, the junction kept 14 bases outside the gene matches. CDR3 protein: CAVPKVGQGSYGYTF. CDR3 in DNA: TGTGCCGTCCCTAAGGTGGGACAGGGAAGCTATGGCTACACCTTC.

This chain joins TRBV7-8 and TRBJ1-5; D might be TRBD1 (5 bases). The CDR3 has 15 residues. V dropped 2 bases and J dropped 4 bases, with 12 bases sitting between them. Germline V gene data show CDR1 as SGHVS and CDR2 as FQNEAQ. The DNA for the CDR3 is TGTGCCAGCAGCTTAACGACAGCCGGAAATCAGCCCCAGCATTTT. As protein: CASSLTTAGNQPQHF.

This chain uses TRBV10-1 with TRBJ2-1, with 8 bases fitting TRBD1. The CDR3 has 15 residues. V shed 5 bases, J shed 2 bases, and the junction held 5 bases outside the gene matches. Germline values: CDR1 WNHNN, CDR2 SYGVQD (reference sequence). The chain's CDR3 is CASSIGQGAYNEQFF. The CDR3 nucleotides are TGCGCCAGCAGTATAGGACAGGGAGCCTACAATGAGCAGTTCTTC.

This chain uses TRBV24-1 with TRBJ2-1; 7 nucleotides agree with TRBD2. The V and J ends lost 1 base and 7 bases, in that order; junction bases with no gene match: 6. The CDR3 spans 15 residues. Germline loops: CDR1 KGHDR, CDR2 SFDVKD. DNA of the CDR3: TGTGCCACCAGTGATTTAACTAGCGATAGGAATGAGCAGTTCTTC. Residues: CATSDLTSDRNEQFF.

The gene calls are TRBV27 and TRBJ2-1, with 8 bases aligning to TRBD2. This CDR3 has 14 residues. Per the germline V gene, CDR1 is MNHEY and CDR2 is SMNVEV (reference sequence). The junction had 11 bases not matched to a gene; V was cut back by 7 bases and J by 9 bases. The CDR3 is CASTSATGGSEQFF. CDR3 sequence (DNA): TGTGCCAGCACCTCGGCAACGGGGGGGAGTGAGCAGTTCTTC.

The chain employs TRBV7-2 and TRBJ2-1; 7 positions match TRBD2. CDR3 length: 13 amino acids. V was clipped by 3 bases and J by 12 bases; unmatched bases: 8. CDR1 is SGHTA, CDR2 FQGNSA, per germline. The CDR3 DNA reads as TGTGCCAGCAGCTTTAGTGCTAGCGGACTGCAGTTCTTC. It yields the protein CASSFSASGLQFF.

The chain combines TRBV6-5 with TRBJ2-4; 8 bases map to TRBD1. This CDR3 is 11 amino acids long. Unmatched junction bases numbered 5, after V lost 6 bases and J lost 13 bases. Germline loops: CDR1 MNHEY, CDR2 SVGAGI. The CDR3 region is CASSPGDRQYF. DNA for the CDR3: TGTGCCAGCAGCCCCGGGGACAGGCAGTACTTC.

V gene TRBV2 combines with J gene TRBJ2-1; D is possibly TRBD1 (5 bases). Germline CDR1 and CDR2: SNHLY and FYNNEI. The CDR3 runs 12 residues. The V and J ends lost 7 bases and 3 bases respectively, with 7 bases between them. The CDR3, as DNA: TGTGCCAGCAAGACAGACTACAATGAGCAGTTCTTC. It specifies CASKTDYNEQFF.